The 12 T cell receptor beta chains below come from one sample, sequenced in a study of OX40 agonist ivuxolimab in advanced cancers. TCRdb keeps only in-frame clones here, not all; method: immunoSEQ multiplex PCR. The table lists about 46,000 clones, around 85% of them singletons, with 11% to 15% in the top ten. This specimen was CD4+ or CD8+ T cells sorted from blood, taken in a trial of the OX40 agonist ivuxolimab. All receptors come from an adult with an advanced solid tumor such as melanoma, head and neck, liver or kidney cancer.

The chain uses TRBV9 and TRBJ1-6, with D possibly matching TRBD1 (5 bases). CDR1 and CDR2 (germline): SGDLS, YYNGEE. The V end was cut by 4 bases, the J end by 7 bases, with 12 bases between. CDR3 length equals 14 residues. CDR3 region: CASSPQTANSPLHF. The CDR3 bases are TGTGCCAGCAGCCCTCAGACAGCCAATTCACCCCTCCACTTT.

This chain connects TRBV11-1 to TRBJ1-1; D remains ambiguous. Germline CDR1 reads SGHAT; CDR2 reads FQDESV (reference sequence). This CDR3 has 12 amino acids. The ends were cut back, 9 bases at V and 9 bases at J, with 17 bases in the middle. CDR3 coding DNA: TGTGCCAGTGCTGAGTTGGGAGGGCAAGCTTTCTTT. Protein sequence: CASAELGGQAFF.

V is TRBV25-1 and J is TRBJ2-1, with 8 bases matching TRBD2. Germline values: CDR1 MGHDK, CDR2 SYGVNS. The J segment lost 0 bases and the V segment lost 4 bases, leaving 8 bases of the junction unmatched. This CDR3 has 17 residues. The chain's CDR3 is CASSVVGGDSSYNEQFF. The DNA of the CDR3 is TGTGCCAGCAGTGTGGTCGGGGGGGATAGCTCCTACAATGAGCAGTTCTTC.

The chain links TRBV18 to TRBJ2-5; 12 nucleotides match TRBD1. J was trimmed by 2 bases and V by 6 bases; bases with no gene match: 7. CDR1 and CDR2 from the germline V gene are KGHSH and LQKENI. CDR3 size: 16 residues. The CDR3 here is CASSSRDRGPQETQYF. In DNA, the CDR3 is TGTGCCAGCTCTTCGCGGGACAGGGGGCCTCAAGAGACCCAGTACTTC.

This clone is a singleton in its sample. The genes are TRBV19 and TRBJ1-1, with TRBD1 matching 7 bases. Trimming cost V 6 bases and J 8 bases; bases outside gene matches: 12. Germline assignment: CDR1 LNHDA and CDR2 SQIVND (reference sequence). The length of the CDR3 is 14 residues. CDR3 bases: TGTGCCAGTAGGGGATACCGGGACAGCCACGAAGCTTTCTTT. Translation gives CASRGYRDSHEAFF.

By proportion, this clone is medium-sized. The rearrangement links TRBV2 to TRBJ2-7, with D possibly matching TRBD1 (5 bases). The V and J ends lost 4 bases and 0 bases respectively, with 13 bases between them. CDR3 length equals 15 residues. Germline CDR1 reads SNHLY; CDR2 reads FYNNEI. Here the CDR3 DNA reads TGTGCCAGCAGTGTAGGGGTAAGGGGCTCCTACGAGCAGTACTTC. Protein product: CASSVGVRGSYEQYF.

This sequence joins TRBV7-2 and TRBJ2-3; D is perhaps TRBD2 (6 bases). From germline, CDR1 is SGHTA and CDR2 FQGNSA. V lost 2 bases to trimming and J lost 1 base, with 16 bases between them. The CDR3 length is 17 residues. The CDR3 loop reads CASSLTGVGSGTDTQYF. The CDR3, as DNA: TGTGCCAGCAGCTTAACGGGAGTGGGTTCGGGCACAGATACGCAGTATTTT. The whole variable domain, remainder taken from reference TRBV7-2 and TRBJ2-3, is GAGVSQSPSNKVTEKGKDVELRCDPISGHTALYWYRQSLGQGLEFLIYFQGNSAPDKSGLPSDRFSAERTGGSVSTLTIQRTQQEDSAVYLCASSLTGVGSGTDTQYFGPGTRLTVL.

The CDR3 region is CASRFRRQNHYEQYF. DNA of the CDR3: TGTGCCAGCAGATTCCGTCGACAGAACCACTACGAGCAGTACTTC. This chain uses TRBV27 with TRBJ2-7, with a tentative D call TRBD1 (5 bases). Per the germline V gene, CDR1 is MNHEY and CDR2 is SMNVEV (reference sequence). With 6 bases removed from V and 3 bases from J, the gap between germline ends came to 18 bases. The CDR3 is made up of 15 amino acids.

The V gene is TRBV7-3, the J gene TRBJ2-1, with 7 bases fitting TRBD2. Germline V lookup: CDR1 SGHTA, CDR2 FQGTGA. The V gene end was trimmed by 3 bases and the J gene end by 2 bases; junction bases not matched to a gene: 1. The CDR3 is 14 residues long. The CDR3 nucleotides read TGTGCCAGCAGCTTCGGGACTACCTACAATGAGCAGTTCTTC. It is translated as CASSFGTTYNEQFF.

The CDR3 reads CASGGAYKPQHF. The CDR3, as DNA: TGTGCCAGCGGGGGGGCTTACAAGCCCCAGCATTTT. The rearrangement uses TRBV6-5 and TRBJ1-5, with D possibly TRBD1 on 6 matching bases. Trimming took off 8 bases at V and 8 bases at J, with 13 bases between the two ends. CDR1 MNHEY and CDR2 SVGAGI come from the germline V gene. The CDR3 contains 12 residues.

The CDR3 DNA reads TGTGCCAGCAGCCCCCGAGGGAGTTCTTACAATGAGCAGTTCTTC. Translation gives CASSPRGSSYNEQFF. This sequence joins TRBV9 and TRBJ2-1; tentatively, D is TRBD2 (5 bases). The germline V gene has CDR1 SGDLS and CDR2 YYNGEE. There are 15 residues in the CDR3. Trimming stripped 4 bases from V and 4 bases from J, with 15 bases between.

The chain combines TRBV18 with TRBJ1-3; D unclear. From germline, CDR1 is KGHSH and CDR2 LQKENI. The CDR3 consists of 14 residues. Trimming left V 4 bases short and J 3 bases short, with 10 bases between. The DNA for the CDR3 is TGTGCCAGCTCACAAGGACTGAGTGGAAACACCATATATTTT. It is translated as CASSQGLSGNTIYF.